Presented here are 10 T cell receptor beta chains from one specimen sequenced in a study of shared T cell receptors in the human thymus (dated by TCRdb to the early 2020s). Libraries were prepared through the immunoSEQ multiplex PCR assay. Sourced from immuneACCESS, this table was stored by TCRdb with only in-frame sequences that have V and J called. A share of the clones is absent; for the studies checked, an unresolved V gene accounts for under half, and the remainder has no known explanation. The sample records 650,000 to 950,000 clones, 75% to 90% of which are singletons. Around 0.01% of the sample is held by the ten biggest clonotypes. These records were also assigned to another study, of human thymus T cells.

Input material: thymocytes. The receptors come from a girl under three years old with a congenital heart defect. Donor details come from another sample of the same person, matched by shared clones.

J is TRBJ1-1 and V is TRBV11-2; D is unclear. This CDR3 has 11 amino acids. Trimming took 9 bases from V and 7 from J, leaving 12 bases between them. Germline V gene sequence: CDR1 SGHAT, CDR2 FQNNGV. The CDR3 loop is CASLTGIEAFF. The CDR3 DNA sequence: TGTGCCAGTCTTACGGGTATTGAAGCTTTCTTT.

The CDR3 nucleotides are TGTGCCAGCAGCAAGACTCCGCAGGGCGACCAAGAGACCCAGTACTTC. This codes for CASSKTPQGDQETQYF. V usage is TRBV27 and J usage is TRBJ2-5, with a tentative D call TRBD1 (5 bases). The V end was cut by 6 bases, the J end by 0 bases, with 17 bases between. The length of the CDR3 is 16 residues. Germline V lookup: CDR1 MNHEY, CDR2 SMNVEV (reference sequence).

The chain employs TRBV5-1 and TRBJ2-5; 9 bases align to TRBD2. V shed 3 bases and J 5 bases; nucleotides not matched to a gene: 14. This CDR3 has 17 amino acids. Germline-derived CDR1 and CDR2 are SGHRS and YFSETQ. The CDR3 sequence is CASSWGLAGEHSETQYF. In DNA, the CDR3 is TGCGCCAGCAGCTGGGGATTAGCGGGGGAACACAGTGAGACCCAGTACTTC.

The chain couples TRBV19 to TRBJ1-3, with 8 bases matching TRBD1. V shed 4 bases and J 10 bases; nucleotides not matched to a gene: 3. The CDR3 has 12 residues. Germline loops: CDR1 LNHDA, CDR2 SQIVND (reference sequence). In DNA, the CDR3 is TGTGCCAGTAGTAACAGGGGGTTAACCATATATTTT. It translates to CASSNRGLTIYF.

The chain is built from TRBV2 and TRBJ1-1; D not resolved. V was clipped by 8 bases and J by 3 bases, with 19 bases between them. The germline V gene encodes CDR1 SNHLY and CDR2 FYNNEI. This CDR3 spans 15 amino acids. CDR3: CASSGGPPTDTEAFF. CDR3 DNA: TGTGCCAGCTCCGGCGGGCCCCCCACGGACACTGAAGCTTTCTTT.

This sequence joins TRBV7-9 and TRBJ1-1; a possible D gene is TRBD1 (6 bases). The CDR3 contains 13 residues. Trimming left V 5 bases short and J 5 bases short, with 12 bases between. CDR1 and CDR2 from the germline V gene are SEHNR and FQNEAQ (reference sequence). CDR3 DNA: TGTGCCAGCAGCGTTACAGGGTATACTGAAGCTTTCTTT. Its protein product is CASSVTGYTEAFF.

This clone was found a few times. V is TRBV14 and J is TRBJ1-1; 10 nucleotides match TRBD1. V trimming: 0 bases; J trimming: 3 bases; junction bases outside the gene matches: 10. The CDR3 is made up of 18 amino acids. The germline gives CDR1 SGHDN, CDR2 FVKESK. CDR3 sequence reads: CASSQDRARQGADTEAFF. CDR3 nucleotide sequence: TGTGCCAGCAGCCAAGATAGAGCGAGACAGGGGGCCGACACTGAAGCTTTCTTT. Supplemented by reference TRBV14 and TRBJ1-1, the full variable domain reads EAGVTQFPSHSVIEKGQTVTLRCDPISGHDNLYWYRRVMGKEIKFLLHFVKESKQDESGMPNNRFLAERTGGTYSTLKVQPAELEDSGVYFCASSQDRARQGADTEAFFGQGTRLTVV.

The rearrangement links TRBV5-5 to TRBJ1-4; weak D call: TRBD1 (5 bases). Between the trimmed V and J ends, which lost 4 bases and 5 bases, there was a span of 12 bases. Germline V lookup: CDR1 SGHKS, CDR2 YYEKEE (reference sequence). The CDR3 extends over 14 amino acids. Here the CDR3 reads CASSPGGKNEKLFF. CDR3 coding DNA: TGTGCCAGCAGCCCTGGGGGGAAGAATGAAAAACTGTTTTTT.

The V call is TRBV27, the J call TRBJ1-6, with TRBD1 matching over 7 bases. Per the germline V gene, CDR1 is MNHEY and CDR2 is SMNVEV (reference sequence). The length of the CDR3 is 16 residues. Germline trimming cut 6 bases from V and 6 bases from J; bases unmatched to any gene: 11. CDR3 in DNA: TGTGCCAGCAGCTTAAACAACAGGGGCTGTAATTCACCCCTCCACTTT. This sequence encodes CASSLNNRGCNSPLHF.

This clone was seen a few times. The chain joins TRBV19 to TRBJ2-3; 8 bases match TRBD2. The germline CDR1 and CDR2 sequences are LNHDA and SQIVND (reference sequence). The J segment lost 2 bases and the V segment lost 4 bases, leaving 14 bases of the junction unmatched. The CDR3 runs to 18 residues. The CDR3 DNA follows: TGTGCCAGTAGTACCCCACAATTGGCGGGGGGCCCCACAGATACGCAGTATTTT. Protein product: CASSTPQLAGGPTDTQYF.